These T cell receptor beta chains were read from a single sample in a study of monozygotic twins with cystic fibrosis. Some clones are missing from TCRdb's copy, which holds only in-frame ones; the method was immunoSEQ multiplex PCR. This table holds 29,000 or so clones, around four fifths found once. Specimen: blood. These receptors came from a girl aged 2 to 9 with cystic fibrosis. CDR3s include the opening cysteine and the closing phenylalanine or tryptophan. The D gene is left open where the match is weak. The size entry is marked missing in some rows and otherwise reads once, few, many or a size class.

clone_size: .
d_call: .
j_call: TRBJ1-1
v_call: TRBV9
cdr3_aa: CASSAYRGDTEAFF
cdr3_nt: TGTGCCAGCAGCGCCTACCGGGGGGACACTGAAGCTTTCTTT

clone_size: .
d_call: .
j_call: TRBJ1-1
v_call: TRBV19
cdr3_aa: CASRPRTGNTEAFF
cdr3_nt: TGTGCCAGTAGACCGAGGACGGGGAACACTGAAGCTTTCTTT

clone_size: few
d_call: .
j_call: TRBJ2-7
v_call: TRBV10-3
cdr3_aa: CATTMGDGEQYF
cdr3_nt: TGTGCCACAACGATGGGAGACGGGGAGCAGTACTTC

clone_size: .
d_call: .
j_call: TRBJ1-3
v_call: TRBV5-1
cdr3_aa: CASTPGGTSGNTIYF
cdr3_nt: TGCGCCAGCACCCCGGGAGGTACCTCTGGAAACACCATATATTTT

clone_size: once
d_call: .
j_call: TRBJ2-1
v_call: TRBV5-1
cdr3_aa: CASSLVDYNEQFF
cdr3_nt: TGCGCCAGCAGCTTGGTAGACTACAATGAGCAGTTCTTC

clone_size: .
d_call: TRBD1
j_call: TRBJ2-2
v_call: TRBV30
cdr3_aa: CAWAGGNTGELFF
cdr3_nt: TGTGCCTGGGCAGGGGGGAACACCGGGGAGCTGTTTTTT

clone_size: .
d_call: TRBD2
j_call: TRBJ2-2
v_call: TRBV11-2
cdr3_aa: CASSLGPSGSLEVTGELFF
cdr3_nt: TGTGCCAGCAGCTTAGGCCCTAGCGGGAGTTTGGAGGTAACCGGGGAGCTGTTTTTT

clone_size: .
d_call: .
j_call: TRBJ2-7
v_call: TRBV4-1
cdr3_aa: CASSQDGEQYF
cdr3_nt: TGCGCCAGCAGCCAGGACGGGGAGCAGTACTTC

clone_size: .
d_call: .
j_call: TRBJ2-5
v_call: TRBV19
cdr3_aa: CASSIELVETQYF
cdr3_nt: TGTGCCAGTAGTATAGAACTTGTAGAGACCCAGTACTTC

clone_size: .
d_call: TRBD2
j_call: TRBJ2-7
v_call: TRBV27
cdr3_aa: CASRILAGEYEQYF
cdr3_nt: TGTGCCAGCAGGATACTAGCGGGGGAGTACGAGCAGTACTTC

clone_size: .
d_call: .
j_call: TRBJ1-2
v_call: TRBV7-2
cdr3_aa: CASSLVGEAVGGYTF
cdr3_nt: TGTGCCAGCAGCTTAGTTGGGGAGGCGGTGGGTGGCTACACCTTC

clone_size: .
d_call: .
j_call: TRBJ1-3
v_call: TRBV5-5
cdr3_aa: CASSLAQGSGNTIYF
cdr3_nt: TGTGCCAGCAGCTTAGCACAGGGCTCTGGAAACACCATATATTTT

clone_size: .
d_call: .
j_call: TRBJ2-6
v_call: TRBV27
cdr3_aa: CASSRGAVSGANVLTF
cdr3_nt: TGTGCCAGCAGCCGTGGGGCGGTATCCGGGGCCAACGTCCTGACTTTC

clone_size: .
d_call: .
j_call: TRBJ1-1
v_call: TRBV27
cdr3_aa: CASRISQLNTEAFF
cdr3_nt: TGTGCCAGCAGGATCTCACAGTTGAACACTGAAGCTTTCTTT

clone_size: .
d_call: .
j_call: TRBJ2-5
v_call: TRBV18
cdr3_aa: CASSQDWKKPQYF
cdr3_nt: TGTGCCAGCTCGCAAGATTGGAAGAAGCCCCAGTACTTC

clone_size: .
d_call: .
j_call: TRBJ2-3
v_call: TRBV14
cdr3_aa: CASSELASTDTQYF
cdr3_nt: TGTGCCAGCAGCGAGTTAGCGTCCACAGATACGCAGTATTTT

clone_size: .
d_call: .
j_call: TRBJ2-1
v_call: TRBV5-4
cdr3_aa: CASSPPQYNEQFF
cdr3_nt: TGTGCCAGCAGCCCCCCCCAGTACAATGAGCAGTTCTTC